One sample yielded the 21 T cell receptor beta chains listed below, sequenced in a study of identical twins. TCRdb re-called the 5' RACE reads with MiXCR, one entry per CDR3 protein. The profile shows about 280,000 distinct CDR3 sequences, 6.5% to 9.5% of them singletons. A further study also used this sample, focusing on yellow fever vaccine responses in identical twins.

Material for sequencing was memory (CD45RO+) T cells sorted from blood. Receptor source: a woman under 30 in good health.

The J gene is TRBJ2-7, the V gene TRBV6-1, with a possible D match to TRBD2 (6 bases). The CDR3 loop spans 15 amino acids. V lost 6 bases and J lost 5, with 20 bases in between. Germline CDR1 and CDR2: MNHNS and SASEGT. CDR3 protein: CASRPDPGVINEQYF. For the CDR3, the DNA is TGTGCCAGCAGACCCGACCCGGGAGTGATAAACGAGCAGTACTTC.

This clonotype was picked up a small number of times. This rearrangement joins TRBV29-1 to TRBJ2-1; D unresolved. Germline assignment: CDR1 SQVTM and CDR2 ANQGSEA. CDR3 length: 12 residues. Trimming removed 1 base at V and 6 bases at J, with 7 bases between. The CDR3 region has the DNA TGCAGCGTTGAAGTCTGGGGCAATGAGCAGTTCTTC. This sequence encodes CSVEVWGNEQFF.

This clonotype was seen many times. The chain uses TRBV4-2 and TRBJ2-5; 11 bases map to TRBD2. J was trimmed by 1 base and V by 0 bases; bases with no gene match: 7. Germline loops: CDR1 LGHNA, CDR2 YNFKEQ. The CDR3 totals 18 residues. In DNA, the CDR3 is TGTGCCAGCAGCCAAGATTGGCTAGCGGGAGGCCTCCAAGAGACCCAGTACTTC. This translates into CASSQDWLAGGLQETQYF.

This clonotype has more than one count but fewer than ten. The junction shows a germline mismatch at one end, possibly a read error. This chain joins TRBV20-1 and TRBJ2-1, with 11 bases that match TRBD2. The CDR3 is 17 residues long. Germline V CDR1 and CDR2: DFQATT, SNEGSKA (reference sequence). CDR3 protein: CSPRGLAVPKTPNEQFF. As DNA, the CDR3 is TGCAGTCCTAGGGGACTAGCGGTCCCGAAGACCCCCAATGAGCAGTTCTTC.

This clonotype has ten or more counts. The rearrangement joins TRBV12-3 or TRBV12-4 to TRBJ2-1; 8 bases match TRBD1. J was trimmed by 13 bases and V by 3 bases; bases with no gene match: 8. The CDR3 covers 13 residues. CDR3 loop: CASSFLQGQEQFF. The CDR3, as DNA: TGTGCCAGCAGTTTTCTCCAGGGACAGGAACAGTTCTTC.

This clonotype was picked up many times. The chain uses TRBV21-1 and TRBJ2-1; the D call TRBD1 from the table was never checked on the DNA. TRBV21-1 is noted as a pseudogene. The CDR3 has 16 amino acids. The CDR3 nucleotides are TGTGCCAGCAGCCCCCACGGACGCTCTGAGGGGGCTGAGCAGTTCTTC. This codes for CASSPHGRSEGAEQFF.

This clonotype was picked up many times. The CDR3, as DNA: TGTGCCAGCAGTTTGCGACAGGCGAACACCGGGGAGCTGTTTTTT. This translates into CASSLRQANTGELFF. The rearrangement joins TRBV12-3 or TRBV12-4 to TRBJ2-2; tentatively, D is TRBD1 (6 bases). This CDR3 spans 15 amino acids. V lost 3 bases, J lost 0 bases, and 8 bases lay in between.

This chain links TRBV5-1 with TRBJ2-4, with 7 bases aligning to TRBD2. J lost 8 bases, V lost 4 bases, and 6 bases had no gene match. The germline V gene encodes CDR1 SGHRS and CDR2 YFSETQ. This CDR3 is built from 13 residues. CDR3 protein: CASSLLAGDIQYF. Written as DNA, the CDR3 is TGCGCCAGCAGCCTGTTGGCGGGGGACATTCAGTACTTC.

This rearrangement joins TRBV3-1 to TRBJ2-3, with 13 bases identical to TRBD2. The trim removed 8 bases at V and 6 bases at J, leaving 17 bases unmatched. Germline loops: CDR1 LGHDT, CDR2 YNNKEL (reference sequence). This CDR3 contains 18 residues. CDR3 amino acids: CASSRTSGSRGWSDTQYF. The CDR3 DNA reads TGTGCCAGCTCCAGGACTAGCGGGAGCAGGGGTTGGTCCGATACGCAGTATTTT.

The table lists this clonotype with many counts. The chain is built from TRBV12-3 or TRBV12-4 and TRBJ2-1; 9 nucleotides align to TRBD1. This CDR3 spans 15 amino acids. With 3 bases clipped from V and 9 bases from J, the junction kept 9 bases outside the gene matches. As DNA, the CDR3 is TGTGCCAGCAGTTTTGGGACAGGGATCCCTAGTGAGCAGTTCTTC. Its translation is CASSFGTGIPSEQFF.

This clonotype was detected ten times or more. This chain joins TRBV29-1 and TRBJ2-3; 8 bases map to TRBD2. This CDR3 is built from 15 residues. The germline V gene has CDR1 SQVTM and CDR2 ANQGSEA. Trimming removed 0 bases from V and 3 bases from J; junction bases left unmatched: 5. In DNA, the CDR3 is TGCAGCGTTGAAGATCGAGCGGGAGCGACAGATACGCAGTATTTT. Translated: CSVEDRAGATDTQYF.

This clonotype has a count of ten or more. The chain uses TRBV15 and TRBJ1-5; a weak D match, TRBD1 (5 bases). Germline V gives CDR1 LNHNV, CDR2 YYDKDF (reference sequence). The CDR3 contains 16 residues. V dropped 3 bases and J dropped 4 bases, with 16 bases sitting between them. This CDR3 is CATSSAGQRVNQPQHF. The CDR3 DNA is TGTGCCACCAGCAGCGCGGGGCAGAGAGTGAATCAGCCCCAGCATTTT.

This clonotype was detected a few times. CDR3 in DNA: TGTGCCACCAGCAGAGATTGGGGGGGCCGGGAGACCCAGTACTTC. Translating it yields CATSRDWGGRETQYF. This chain joins TRBV15 and TRBJ2-5; possibly TRBD2 for D (7 bases). Trimming pared 0 bases from V and 5 bases from J, leaving 13 bases between. This CDR3 is built from 15 residues. Germline V lookup: CDR1 LNHNV, CDR2 YYDKDF (reference sequence).

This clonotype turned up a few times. The DNA for the CDR3 is TGTGCCAGCAGTTCGGTGGGTCATCAGTATTTT. The encoded protein is CASSSVGHQYF. J is TRBJ2-3 and V is TRBV28; D call uncertain. Per germline, CDR1 MDHEN and CDR2 SYDVKM. V lost 4 bases and J 12 bases, leaving 11 bases between the germline ends. The CDR3 totals 11 residues.

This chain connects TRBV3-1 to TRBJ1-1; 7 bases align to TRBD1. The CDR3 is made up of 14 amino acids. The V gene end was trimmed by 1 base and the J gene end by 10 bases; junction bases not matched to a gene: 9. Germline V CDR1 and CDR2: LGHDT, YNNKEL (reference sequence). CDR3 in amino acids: CASSQGAPNRGAFF. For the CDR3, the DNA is TGTGCCAGCAGCCAAGGGGCTCCAAACAGGGGAGCTTTCTTT.

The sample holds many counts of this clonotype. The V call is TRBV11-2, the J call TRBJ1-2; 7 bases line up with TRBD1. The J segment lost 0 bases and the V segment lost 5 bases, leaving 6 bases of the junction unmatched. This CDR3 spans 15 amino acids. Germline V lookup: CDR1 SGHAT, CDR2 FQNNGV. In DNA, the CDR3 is TGTGCCAGCAGCCCCCTCGACAGGGCTAACTATGGCTACACCTTC. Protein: CASSPLDRANYGYTF.

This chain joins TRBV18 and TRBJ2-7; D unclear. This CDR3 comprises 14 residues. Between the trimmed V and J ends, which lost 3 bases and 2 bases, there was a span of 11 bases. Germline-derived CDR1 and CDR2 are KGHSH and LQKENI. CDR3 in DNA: TGTGCCAGCTCACCTGTAGAGTGGGCCTACGAGCAGTACTTC. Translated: CASSPVEWAYEQYF.

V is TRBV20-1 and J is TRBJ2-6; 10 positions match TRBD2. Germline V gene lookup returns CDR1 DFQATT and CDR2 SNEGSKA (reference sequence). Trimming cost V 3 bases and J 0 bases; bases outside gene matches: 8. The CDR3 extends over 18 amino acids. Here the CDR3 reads CSASHGLAGVSGANVLTF. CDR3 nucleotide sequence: TGCAGTGCTAGCCACGGCCTAGCGGGGGTCTCTGGGGCCAACGTCCTGACTTTC.

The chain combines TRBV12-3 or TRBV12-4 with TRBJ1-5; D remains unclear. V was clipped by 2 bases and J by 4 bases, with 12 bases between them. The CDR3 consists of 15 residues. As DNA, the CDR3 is TGTGCCAGCAGTTTACGCGGAGGAGCAAATCAGCCCCAGCATTTT. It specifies CASSLRGGANQPQHF.

CDR3 region: CASSSRLAGAYEQFF. CDR3 nucleotide sequence: TGTGCCAGCAGTTCCAGACTAGCGGGAGCGTATGAGCAGTTCTTC. The rearrangement links TRBV28 to TRBJ2-1; TRBD2 agrees at 12 bases. The CDR3 runs to 15 residues. Germline CDR1 and CDR2: MDHEN and SYDVKM. J lost 8 bases, V lost 4 bases, and 6 bases had no gene match.

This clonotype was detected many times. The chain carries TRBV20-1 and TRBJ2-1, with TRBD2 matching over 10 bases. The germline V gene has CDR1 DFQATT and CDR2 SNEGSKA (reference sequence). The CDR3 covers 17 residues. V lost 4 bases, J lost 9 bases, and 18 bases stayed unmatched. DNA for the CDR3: TGCAGTGCTACTACCGTCTTACTTAGCGGGGGGAAAGGTGAGCAGTTCTTC. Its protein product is CSATTVLLSGGKGEQFF.